Listed here are 28 T cell receptor beta chains from one sample, sequenced in a study of shared clonotypes between healthy human individuals. This table comes from immunoSEQ multiplex PCR, and its TCRdb copy is limited to in-frame clones, with some not included. The data show roughly 640,000 clones, with around 97% seen just once and approximately 0.057% held by the top ten. The specimen was naive CD4+ T cells sorted from blood. The subset here: CD45RA+ positively selected. These receptors were obtained from a woman younger than 45 in good health.

This chain links TRBV30 with TRBJ1-4, with D unclear. Trimming pared 4 bases from V and 8 bases from J, leaving 14 bases between. The CDR3 contains 13 residues. Germline loops: CDR1 GTSNPN, CDR2 SVGIG (reference sequence). DNA for the CDR3: TGTGCCTGGAATAGGCAGGAGGGAGAAAAACTGTTTTTT. Protein product: CAWNRQEGEKLFF.

To note about this clone: The same CDR3 also results from other DNA sequences found in this sample. The J gene is TRBJ1-1, the V gene TRBV18; D might be TRBD1 (5 bases). Per the germline V gene, CDR1 is KGHSH and CDR2 is LQKENI. The CDR3 spans 14 residues. Trimming pared 3 bases from V and 1 base from J, leaving 9 bases between. CDR3 sequence reads: CASSPRGENTEAFF. The CDR3 DNA is TGTGCCAGCTCACCTAGGGGCGAGAACACTGAAGCTTTCTTT. The variable domain in full, with the rest retrieved from reference TRBV18 and TRBJ1-1, is NAGVMQNPRHLVRRRGQEARLRCSPMKGHSHVYWYRQLPEEGLKFMVYLQKENIIDESGMPKERFSAEFPKEGPSILRIQQVVRGDSAAYFCASSPRGENTEAFFGQGTRLTVV.

This chain joins TRBV14 and TRBJ1-1; 7 nucleotides match TRBD1. Trimming removed 2 bases from V and 0 bases from J; junction bases left unmatched: 6. The CDR3 loop spans 16 amino acids. Germline V gene lookup returns CDR1 SGHDN and CDR2 FVKESK. CDR3 sequence: CASSQKTGRMNTEAFF. CDR3 nucleotides: TGTGCCAGCAGCCAAAAGACAGGGCGCATGAACACTGAAGCTTTCTTT.

This clone was observed a single time. V is TRBV19 and J is TRBJ1-4; TRBD1 might be the D (5 bases). The CDR3 extends over 13 amino acids. The germline CDR1 and CDR2 sequences are LNHDA and SQIVND (reference sequence). Trimming pared 7 bases from V and 6 bases from J, leaving 12 bases between. The CDR3, as DNA: TGTGCCAGTAAATGGCCGGGGGATGAAAAACTGTTTTTT. Translation gives CASKWPGDEKLFF.

V gene TRBV18 combines with J gene TRBJ2-3; D gene unclear. The CDR3 is made up of 14 amino acids. Germline V CDR1 and CDR2: KGHSH, LQKENI. V was pared by 3 bases and J by 2 bases, with 9 bases between. In DNA, the CDR3 is TGTGCCAGCTCACCGTCGGCGATCACAGATACGCAGTATTTT. This sequence encodes CASSPSAITDTQYF.

The chain carries TRBV2 and TRBJ2-5; D remains ambiguous. Germline V gene data show CDR1 as SNHLY and CDR2 as FYNNEI. V was cut by 6 bases and J by 4 bases, with 12 bases left in between. The CDR3 totals 13 residues. CDR3 DNA: TGTGCCAGCAGCTCACCCCCCTTAGAGACCCAGTACTTC. Translated, it gives CASSSPPLETQYF.

The rearrangement uses TRBV11-2 and TRBJ1-2; D is uncertain. This CDR3 has 14 amino acids. CDR1 and CDR2 from the germline V gene are SGHAT and FQNNGV. V shed 2 bases and J shed 1 base, with 8 bases lying between them. CDR3 sequence reads: CASSLQINNYGYTF. The CDR3 nucleotides are TGTGCCAGCAGCTTACAAATCAATAACTATGGCTACACCTTC.

This chain joins TRBV5-6 and TRBJ1-6; D is unresolved. Germline V CDR1 and CDR2: SGHDT, YYEEEE. The CDR3 spans 14 residues. V was cut by 5 bases and J by 6 bases, with 12 bases left in between. CDR3 residues: CASSSGWGNSPLHF. The DNA of the CDR3 is TGTGCCAGCAGTTCGGGGTGGGGTAATTCACCCCTCCACTTT.

The chain joins TRBV7-2 to TRBJ1-5; D not certain. V lost 5 bases and J 3 bases, leaving 8 bases between the germline ends. This CDR3 contains 13 residues. Germline V gene data show CDR1 as SGHTA and CDR2 as FQGNSA. CDR3 sequence reads: CASSGHINQPQHF. The CDR3, as DNA: TGTGCCAGCAGCGGGCATATCAATCAGCCCCAGCATTTT.

The chain couples TRBV9 to TRBJ2-1; possible D gene TRBD2, 5 bases. Germline V gene sequence: CDR1 SGDLS, CDR2 YYNGEE. V shed 1 base and J shed 1 base, with 9 bases lying between them. The CDR3 is 15 residues long. The CDR3 DNA is TGTGCCAGCAGCGTAAGCGGTGCTTCCTACAATGAGCAGTTCTTC. Encoded protein: CASSVSGASYNEQFF. The full variable domain, rest sourced from reference TRBV9 and TRBJ2-1, is DSGVTQTPKHLITATGQRVTLRCSPRSGDLSVYWYQQSLDQGLQFLIQYYNGEERAKGNILERFSAQQFPDLHSELNLSSLELGDSALYFCASSVSGASYNEQFFGPGTRLTVL.

The rearrangement links TRBV11-2 to TRBJ2-3; D unclear. This CDR3 comprises 12 residues. The V gene's germline CDR1 is SGHAT and CDR2 FQNNGV. Trimming shortened V by 6 bases and J by 5 bases, and 9 bases separated the two germline ends. The CDR3 DNA follows: TGTGCCAGCAGTCTAACGGGAGATACGCAGTATTTT. Amino acids: CASSLTGDTQYF.

The chain links TRBV28 to TRBJ2-7; 10 bases are a match to TRBD2. With V trimmed by 3 bases and J by 2 bases, 10 bases remained unmatched. There are 17 residues in the CDR3. Germline V lookup: CDR1 MDHEN, CDR2 SYDVKM. As DNA, the CDR3 is TGTGCCAGCAGTTTTGGGCTAGCGGGAGTCTCGGCCTACGAGCAGTACTTC. Protein sequence: CASSFGLAGVSAYEQYF.

V is TRBV2 and J is TRBJ1-1; the D is unclear. With 2 bases removed from V and 6 bases from J, the gap between germline ends came to 7 bases. The germline CDR1 and CDR2 sequences are SNHLY and FYNNEI. CDR3 length equals 12 residues. Here the CDR3 reads CASSEMAAEAFF. DNA for the CDR3: TGTGCCAGCAGTGAAATGGCGGCTGAAGCTTTCTTT.

The chain links TRBV28 to TRBJ1-4; TRBD1 might be the D (5 bases). Trimming removed 2 bases from V and 7 bases from J, with 11 bases in between. Germline V gene data show CDR1 as MDHEN and CDR2 as SYDVKM. This CDR3 comprises 14 residues. The CDR3: CASSLQGYREKLFF. Written as DNA, the CDR3 is TGTGCCAGCAGTTTACAGGGTTACCGTGAAAAACTGTTTTTT.

The chain recombines TRBV18 with TRBJ2-3, with 12 bases matching TRBD2. Germline loops: CDR1 KGHSH, CDR2 LQKENI. J was trimmed by 7 bases and V by 0 bases; bases with no gene match: 11. The CDR3 runs to 18 residues. The CDR3 DNA is TGTGCCAGCTCACCACCGGGTACGGCGACTAGCGGGAGTTATACGCAGTATTTT. This codes for CASSPPGTATSGSYTQYF.

In its sample, this clone was seen once. The chain recombines TRBV27 with TRBJ1-1; 8 nucleotides agree with TRBD1. The V segment lost 6 bases and the J segment 3 bases; nucleotides outside the gene matches: 12. Germline values: CDR1 MNHEY, CDR2 SMNVEV (reference sequence). The CDR3 consists of 16 residues. This CDR3 is CASRRGTGGRHTEAFF. DNA of the CDR3: TGTGCCAGCAGGAGAGGGACAGGTGGTCGTCACACTGAAGCTTTCTTT.

J is TRBJ2-3 and V is TRBV5-8; 8 bases match TRBD1. V trimming: 3 bases; J trimming: 6 bases; junction bases outside the gene matches: 6. The CDR3 has 14 residues. Germline CDR1 is SGHTS and CDR2 is YDEGEE. The CDR3 DNA reads TGTGCCAGCAGCTCGCCAGGGGGCTCGGATACGCAGTATTTT. It encodes CASSSPGGSDTQYF.

The V and J genes are TRBV28 and TRBJ1-1, with D hard to call. Deletions cut 5 bases from V and 2 bases from J, with 9 bases between. This CDR3 comprises 13 residues. Germline V gene sequence: CDR1 MDHEN, CDR2 SYDVKM. CDR3 in DNA: TGTGCCAGCAGTCCCCCCCAAAACACTGAAGCTTTCTTT. It yields the protein CASSPPQNTEAFF.

J is TRBJ2-5 and V is TRBV2; weak D call: TRBD2 (5 bases). Germline assignment: CDR1 SNHLY and CDR2 FYNNEI. Trimming took 3 bases from V and 4 from J, leaving 9 bases between them. This CDR3 is built from 13 residues. DNA for the CDR3: TGTGCCAGCAGTGATGGACGGGGAGAGACCCAGTACTTC. Protein: CASSDGRGETQYF.

The chain is built from TRBV6-4 and TRBJ2-2, with 11 bases identical to TRBD2. Per germline, CDR1 MRHNA and CDR2 SNTAGT. Losses at the gene ends were 3 bases for V and 6 bases for J; bases not matched to a gene: 9. The CDR3 is made up of 17 amino acids. This CDR3 reads CASSEINGLAGAGELFF. In DNA, the CDR3 is TGTGCCAGCAGTGAGATTAATGGACTAGCGGGTGCCGGGGAGCTGTTTTTT.

The V gene is TRBV10-3, the J gene TRBJ1-1; the match to TRBD1 covers 10 bases. The CDR3 sequence is 15 residues long. Germline lookup yields CDR1 ENHRY and CDR2 SYGVKD. The V and J ends lost 6 bases and 3 bases, in that order; junction bases with no gene match: 7. CDR3 sequence reads: CAISTTGGADTEAFF. The DNA of the CDR3 is TGTGCCATCAGCACGACAGGGGGCGCGGACACTGAAGCTTTCTTT.

The V call is TRBV2, the J call TRBJ1-2; maybe TRBD1 (5 bases). The CDR3 is 15 amino acids. Germline lookup yields CDR1 SNHLY and CDR2 FYNNEI. V was trimmed by 1 base and J by 4 bases, leaving 13 bases between them. The CDR3 DNA follows: TGTGCCAGCAGTGAAGGGGGCGGGAGGGTCTATGGCTACACCTTC. It is translated as CASSEGGGRVYGYTF.

The chain combines TRBV28 with TRBJ2-3; TRBD1 matches 8 bases. The CDR3 spans 18 residues. Per germline, CDR1 MDHEN and CDR2 SYDVKM. V lost 1 base to trimming and J lost 2 bases; unmatched junction nucleotides: 11. The CDR3 spells CASSLLKFRTGITDTQYF. The CDR3 DNA is TGTGCCAGCAGTTTATTAAAGTTCAGGACAGGGATCACAGATACGCAGTATTTT.

This chain connects TRBV19 to TRBJ2-1, with 12 bases identical to TRBD2. The CDR3 contains 19 residues. Per germline, CDR1 LNHDA and CDR2 SQIVND (reference sequence). V lost 5 bases, J lost 0 bases, and 11 bases stayed unmatched. CDR3 nucleotide sequence: TGTGCCAGTAGTGCTGGACTAGCGGGGAATAAAAACTCCTACAATGAGCAGTTCTTC. The encoded protein is CASSAGLAGNKNSYNEQFF.

This clone came up once. This chain uses TRBV5-1 with TRBJ2-1; a weak D match, TRBD1 (6 bases). The CDR3 has 15 residues. Germline V lookup: CDR1 SGHRS, CDR2 YFSETQ. The germline V and J ends were trimmed by 4 bases and 0 bases, with 11 bases remaining between them. CDR3 loop: CASSIGQSSYNEQFF. The CDR3 bases are TGCGCCAGCAGCATCGGACAGAGCTCCTACAATGAGCAGTTCTTC.

The rearrangement links TRBV2 to TRBJ1-1, with unresolved D. V was pared by 3 bases and J by 2 bases, with 13 bases between. CDR3 length: 15 residues. Germline CDR1 and CDR2: SNHLY and FYNNEI. The CDR3 reads CASSDPGVGNTEAFF. Here the CDR3 DNA reads TGTGCCAGCAGTGACCCGGGAGTAGGAAACACTGAAGCTTTCTTT.

In nucleotides, the CDR3 is TGTGCCAGCAGTCCTGCGTTCGTTGGCGCTGAAGCTTTCTTT. It specifies CASSPAFVGAEAFF. The rearrangement links TRBV28 to TRBJ1-1, with D unclear. The V end lost 5 bases, the J end lost 6 bases, and 16 bases lay between the germline ends. The CDR3 totals 14 residues. Germline V gives CDR1 MDHEN, CDR2 SYDVKM.

This clone came up once. This chain uses TRBV9 with TRBJ1-2, with D unresolved. V was clipped by 3 bases and J by 5 bases, with 11 bases between them. The CDR3 is made up of 13 amino acids. Germline V lookup: CDR1 SGDLS, CDR2 YYNGEE. The CDR3 DNA reads TGTGCCAGCAGCGCCTCAGGAATATATGGCTACACCTTC. As protein: CASSASGIYGYTF.